The source of this T cell receptor (beta chain) is a study of shared clonotypes between healthy human individuals. About the study: Three plates each covered CD4 naive and memory; CD8 naive two, CD8 memory one.

Sorted-subset replicate PCR reactions were performed with roughly 200 ng DNA, corresponding to 30,000 to 35,000 T cell genomes. Method: immunoSEQ multiplex PCR; TCRdb's copy keeps in-frame clones and lacks some. This table holds hundreds of thousands of clones, less than 98% found once. Adult Caucasians living in Nashville, Tennessee made up all of the donors. The CDR3 contains 14 residues. Germline V gene sequence: CDR1 SQVTM, CDR2 ANQGSEA. V dropped 2 bases and J dropped 0 bases, with 9 bases sitting between them. Sequencing was done on a sample of naive CD4+ T cells sorted from blood. Subset denoted: CD45RA+ positively selected. The receptor's source is a woman in her twenties or thirties in good health. The genes are TRBV29-1 and TRBJ2-3; possible D gene TRBD2, 6 bases. The CDR3 nucleotides read TGCAGCGTTGAATTTAGCGGCAGCACAGATACGCAGTATTTT. Translating gives CSVEFSGSTDTQYF.